This entry describes one T cell receptor (beta chain). The data originate from a study of blood T cell repertoires in COVID-19. The V gene's germline CDR1 is LGHDT and CDR2 YNNKEL (reference sequence). This CDR3 is built from 12 residues. Trimming removed 1 base at V and 7 bases at J, with 5 bases between. Assay used: immunoSEQ multiplex PCR; TCRdb lists only in-frame clones, some missing. The profile shows 85,000 to 120,000 clones, 80% to 95% of them singletons. The sample was peripheral blood. The source is a woman in her 50s with COVID-19, enrolled during active disease. The chain links TRBV3-1 (or the pseudogene TRBV3-2) to TRBJ2-1, with D unresolved. CDR3 loop: CASSQAQNEQFF. The CDR3 DNA sequence: TGTGCCAGCAGCCAAGCACAGAATGAGCAGTTCTTC.